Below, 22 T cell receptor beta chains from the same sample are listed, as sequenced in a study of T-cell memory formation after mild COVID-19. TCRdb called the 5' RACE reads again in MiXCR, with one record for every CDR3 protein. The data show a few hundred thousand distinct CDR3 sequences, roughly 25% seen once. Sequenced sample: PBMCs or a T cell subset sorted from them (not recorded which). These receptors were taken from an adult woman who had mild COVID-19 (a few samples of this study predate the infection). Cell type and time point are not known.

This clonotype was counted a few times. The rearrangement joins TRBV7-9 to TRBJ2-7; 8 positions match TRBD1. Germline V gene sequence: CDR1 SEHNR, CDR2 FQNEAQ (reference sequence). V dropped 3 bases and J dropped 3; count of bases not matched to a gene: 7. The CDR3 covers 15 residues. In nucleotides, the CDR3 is TGTGCCAGCAGCTTTACCGACAGGGGACTCTACGAGCAGTACTTC. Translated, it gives CASSFTDRGLYEQYF.

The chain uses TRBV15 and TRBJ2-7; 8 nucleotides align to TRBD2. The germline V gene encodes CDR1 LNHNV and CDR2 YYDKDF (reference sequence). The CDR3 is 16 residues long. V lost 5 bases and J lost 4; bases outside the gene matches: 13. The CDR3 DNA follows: TGTGCCACCAGCGCCAGTGGTAGCGGGGTTAGGTACGAGCAGTACTTC. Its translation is CATSASGSGVRYEQYF.

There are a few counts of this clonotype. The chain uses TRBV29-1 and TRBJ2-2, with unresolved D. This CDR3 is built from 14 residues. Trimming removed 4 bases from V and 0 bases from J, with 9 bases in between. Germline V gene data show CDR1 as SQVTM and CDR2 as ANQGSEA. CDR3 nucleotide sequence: TGCAGCGTTGCCAAGAATCCGAACACCGGGGAGCTGTTTTTT. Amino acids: CSVAKNPNTGELFF.

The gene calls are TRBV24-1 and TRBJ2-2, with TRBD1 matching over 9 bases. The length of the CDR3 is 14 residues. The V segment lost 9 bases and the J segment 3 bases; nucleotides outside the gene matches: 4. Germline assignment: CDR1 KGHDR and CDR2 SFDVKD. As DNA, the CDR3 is TGTGCCACCGGGACAGGGAGGGACACCGGGGAGCTGTTTTTT. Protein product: CATGTGRDTGELFF.

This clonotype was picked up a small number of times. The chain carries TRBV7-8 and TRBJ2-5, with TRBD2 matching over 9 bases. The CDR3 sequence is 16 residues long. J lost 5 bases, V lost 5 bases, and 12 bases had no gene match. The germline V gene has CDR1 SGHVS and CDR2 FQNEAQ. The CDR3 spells CASSGGSGSGRETQYF. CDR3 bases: TGTGCCAGCAGCGGGGGTAGCGGGAGCGGGCGGGAGACCCAGTACTTC. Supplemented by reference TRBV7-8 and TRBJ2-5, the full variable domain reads GAGVSQSPRYKVAKRGQDVALRCDPISGHVSLFWYQQALGQGPEFLTYFQNEAQLDKSGLPSDRFFAERPEGSVSTLKIQRTQQEDSAVYLCASSGGSGSGRETQYFGPGTRLLVL.

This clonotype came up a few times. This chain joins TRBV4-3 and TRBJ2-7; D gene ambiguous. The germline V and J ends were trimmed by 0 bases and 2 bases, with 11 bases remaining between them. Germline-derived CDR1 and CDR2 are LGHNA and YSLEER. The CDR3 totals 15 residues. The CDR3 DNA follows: TGCGCCAGCAGCCAAGAGGCGGACGTGCCCTACGAGCAGTACTTC. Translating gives CASSQEADVPYEQYF.

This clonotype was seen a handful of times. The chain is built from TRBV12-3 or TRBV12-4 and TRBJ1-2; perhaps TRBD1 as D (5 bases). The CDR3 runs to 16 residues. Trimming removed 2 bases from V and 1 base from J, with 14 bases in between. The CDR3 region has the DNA TGTGCCAGCAGTTTAAGCCTGGCGGGGCATAACTATGGCTACACCTTC. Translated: CASSLSLAGHNYGYTF.

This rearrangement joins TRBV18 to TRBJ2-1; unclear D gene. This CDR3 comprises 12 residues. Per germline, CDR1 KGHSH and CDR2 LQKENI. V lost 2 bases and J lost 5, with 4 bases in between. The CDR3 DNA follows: TGTGCCAGCTCACCAATGGACAATGAGCAGTTCTTC. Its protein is CASSPMDNEQFF.

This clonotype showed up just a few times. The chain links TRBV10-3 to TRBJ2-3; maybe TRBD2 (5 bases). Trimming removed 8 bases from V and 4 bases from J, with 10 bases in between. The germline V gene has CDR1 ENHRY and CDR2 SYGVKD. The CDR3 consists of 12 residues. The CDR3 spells CAIGSDPDTQYF. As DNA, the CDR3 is TGTGCCATCGGGAGTGATCCAGATACGCAGTATTTT.

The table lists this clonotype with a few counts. The CDR3 nucleotides read TGCAGCGTTGAGGCCCCCGGGACTAGCGGCATCGATACGCAGTATTTT. Translation: CSVEAPGTSGIDTQYF. This chain uses TRBV29-1 with TRBJ2-3; TRBD2 aligns across 11 bases. The CDR3 length is 16 residues. CDR1 SQVTM and CDR2 ANQGSEA come from the germline V gene. After removal of 3 bases from V and 6 bases from J, the junction contained 11 bases not matched to a gene.

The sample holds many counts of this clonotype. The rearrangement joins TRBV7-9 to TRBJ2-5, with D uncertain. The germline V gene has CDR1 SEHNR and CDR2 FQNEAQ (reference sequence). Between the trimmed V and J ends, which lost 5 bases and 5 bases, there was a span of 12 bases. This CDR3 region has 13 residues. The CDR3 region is CASSRDLTETQYF. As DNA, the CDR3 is TGTGCCAGCAGCCGCGACTTGACGGAGACCCAGTACTTC.

CDR3 in amino acids: CSIGQGNTEAFF. The CDR3 nucleotides read TGCAGTATAGGGCAGGGAAACACTGAAGCTTTCTTT. The chain couples TRBV20-1 to TRBJ1-1; D might be TRBD1 (5 bases). Trimming took off 8 bases at V and 2 bases at J, with 12 bases between the two ends. From germline, CDR1 is DFQATT and CDR2 SNEGSKA (reference sequence). The CDR3 is 12 amino acids.

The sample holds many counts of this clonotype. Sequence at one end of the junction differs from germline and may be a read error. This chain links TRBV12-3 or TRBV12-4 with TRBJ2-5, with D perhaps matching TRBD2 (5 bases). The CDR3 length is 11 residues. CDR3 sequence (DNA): TGTGCCAGCAGCTTAGCGGAGACCCAGTACTTC. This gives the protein CASSLAETQYF.

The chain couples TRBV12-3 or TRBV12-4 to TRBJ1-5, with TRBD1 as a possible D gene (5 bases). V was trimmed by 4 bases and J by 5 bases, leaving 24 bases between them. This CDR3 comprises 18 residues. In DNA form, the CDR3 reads TGTGCCAGCAGTTCCCCCGCGTGGCAAGGGGAGGAAGATCAGCCCCAGCATTTT. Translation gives CASSSPAWQGEEDQPQHF.

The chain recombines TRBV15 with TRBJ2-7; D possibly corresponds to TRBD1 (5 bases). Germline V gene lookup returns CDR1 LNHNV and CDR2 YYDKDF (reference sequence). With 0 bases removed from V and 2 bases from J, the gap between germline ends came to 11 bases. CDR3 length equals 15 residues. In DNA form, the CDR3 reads TGTGCCACCAGCAGAGACTACCAGGGTACCTACGAGCAGTACTTC. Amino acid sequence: CATSRDYQGTYEQYF.

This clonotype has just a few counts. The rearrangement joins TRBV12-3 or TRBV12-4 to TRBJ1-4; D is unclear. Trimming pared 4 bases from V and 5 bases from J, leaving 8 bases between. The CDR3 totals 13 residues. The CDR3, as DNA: TGTGCCAGCAGTTACGAGAGGAATGAAAAACTGTTTTTT. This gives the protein CASSYERNEKLFF.

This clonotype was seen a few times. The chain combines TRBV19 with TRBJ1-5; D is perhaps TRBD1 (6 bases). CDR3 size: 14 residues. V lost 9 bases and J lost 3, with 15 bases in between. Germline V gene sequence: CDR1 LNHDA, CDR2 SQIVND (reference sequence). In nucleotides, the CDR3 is TGTGCCAGCGCGACCTGGACAGACAATCAGCCCCAGCATTTT. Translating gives CASATWTDNQPQHF.

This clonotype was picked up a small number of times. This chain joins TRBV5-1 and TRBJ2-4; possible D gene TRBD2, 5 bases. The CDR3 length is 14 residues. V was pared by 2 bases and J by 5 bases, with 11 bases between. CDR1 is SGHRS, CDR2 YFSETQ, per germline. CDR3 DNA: TGCGCCAGCAGCTTTCCCGGGGATCAAAACATTCAGTACTTC. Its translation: CASSFPGDQNIQYF.

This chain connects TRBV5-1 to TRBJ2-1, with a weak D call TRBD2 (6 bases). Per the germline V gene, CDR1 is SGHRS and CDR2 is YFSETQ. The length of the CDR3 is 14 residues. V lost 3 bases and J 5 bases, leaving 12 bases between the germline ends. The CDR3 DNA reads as TGCGCCAGCAGCTCCAGGGAGGTGAACAATGAGCAGTTCTTC. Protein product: CASSSREVNNEQFF. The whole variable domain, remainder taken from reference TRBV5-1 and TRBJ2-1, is KAGVTQTPRYLIKTRGQQVTLSCSPISGHRSVSWYQQTPGQGLQFLFEYFSETQRNKGNFPGRFSGRQFSNSRSEMNVSTLELGDSALYLCASSSREVNNEQFFGPGTRLTVL.

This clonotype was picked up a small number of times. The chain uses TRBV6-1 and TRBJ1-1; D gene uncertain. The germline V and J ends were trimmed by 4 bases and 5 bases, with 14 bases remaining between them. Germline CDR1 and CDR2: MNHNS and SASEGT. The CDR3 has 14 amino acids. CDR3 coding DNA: TGTGCCAGCAGTGCGGAAGGTTGGGTGACTGAAGCTTTCTTT. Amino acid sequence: CASSAEGWVTEAFF.

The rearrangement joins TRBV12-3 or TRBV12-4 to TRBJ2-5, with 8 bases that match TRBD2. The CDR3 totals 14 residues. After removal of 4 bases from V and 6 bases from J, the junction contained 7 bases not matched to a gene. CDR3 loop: CASSSAGGEKTQYF. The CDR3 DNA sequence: TGTGCCAGCAGTTCCGCGGGGGGCGAGAAGACCCAGTACTTC.

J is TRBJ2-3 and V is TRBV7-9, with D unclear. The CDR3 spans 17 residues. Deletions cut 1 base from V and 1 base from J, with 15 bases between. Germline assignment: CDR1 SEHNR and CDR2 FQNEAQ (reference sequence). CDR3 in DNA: TGTGCCAGCAGCTTAGATTTTGGGCAACGGGGCACAGATACGCAGTATTTT. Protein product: CASSLDFGQRGTDTQYF.